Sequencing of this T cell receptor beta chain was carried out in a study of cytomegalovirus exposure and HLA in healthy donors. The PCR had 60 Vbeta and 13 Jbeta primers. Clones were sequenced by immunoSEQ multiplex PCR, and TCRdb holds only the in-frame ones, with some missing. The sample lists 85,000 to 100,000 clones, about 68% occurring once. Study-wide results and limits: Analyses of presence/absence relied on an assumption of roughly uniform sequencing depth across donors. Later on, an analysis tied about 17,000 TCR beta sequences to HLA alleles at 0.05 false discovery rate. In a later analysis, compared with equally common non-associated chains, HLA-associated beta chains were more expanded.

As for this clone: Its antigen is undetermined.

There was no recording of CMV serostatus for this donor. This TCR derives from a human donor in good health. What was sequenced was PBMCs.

In DNA form, the CDR3 reads TGTGCCAGTAGTCCCCGTGTGCGGGAGGGCTCCTACGAGCAGTACTTC. The encoded protein is CASSPRVREGSYEQYF. V is TRBV19 and J is TRBJ2-7; the match to TRBD2 covers 9 bases. The CDR3 has 16 residues. Germline trimming cut 5 bases from V and 0 bases from J; bases unmatched to any gene: 8. Per the germline V gene, CDR1 is LNHDA and CDR2 is SQIVND (reference sequence). Looking up the rest from reference TRBV19 and TRBJ2-7 gives the full variable domain: DGGITQSPKYLFRKEGQNVTLSCEQNLNHDAMYWYRQDPGQGLRLIYYSQIVNDFQKGDIAEGYSVSREKKESFPLTVTSAQKNPTAFYLCASSPRVREGSYEQYFGPGTRLTVT.